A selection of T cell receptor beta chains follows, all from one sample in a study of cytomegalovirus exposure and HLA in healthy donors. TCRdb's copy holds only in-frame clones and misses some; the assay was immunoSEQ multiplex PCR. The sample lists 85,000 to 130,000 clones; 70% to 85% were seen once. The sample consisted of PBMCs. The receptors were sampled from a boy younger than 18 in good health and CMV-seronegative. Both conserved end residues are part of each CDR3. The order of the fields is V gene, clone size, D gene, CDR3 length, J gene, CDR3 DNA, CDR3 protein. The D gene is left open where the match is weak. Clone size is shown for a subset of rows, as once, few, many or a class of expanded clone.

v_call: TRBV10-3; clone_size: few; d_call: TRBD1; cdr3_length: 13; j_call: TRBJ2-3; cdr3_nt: TGTGCCATCGCGGACAGGGGGACAGATACGCAGTATTTT; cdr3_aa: CAIADRGTDTQYF
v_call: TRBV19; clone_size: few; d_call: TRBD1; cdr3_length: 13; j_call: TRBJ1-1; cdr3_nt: TGTGCCAGTAGCACCGACAGGGCGGGAGGAGCTTTCTTT; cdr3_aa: CASSTDRAGGAFF
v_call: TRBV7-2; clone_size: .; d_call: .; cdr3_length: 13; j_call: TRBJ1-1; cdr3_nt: TGTGCCAGCAGCTTAGACAGGCACACTGAAGCTTTCTTT; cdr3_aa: CASSLDRHTEAFF
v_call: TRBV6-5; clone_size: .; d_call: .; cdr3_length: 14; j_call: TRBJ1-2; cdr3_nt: TGTGCCAGCAGTAGGACTTCCGGGGAGGATGGCTACACCTTC; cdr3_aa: CASSRTSGEDGYTF
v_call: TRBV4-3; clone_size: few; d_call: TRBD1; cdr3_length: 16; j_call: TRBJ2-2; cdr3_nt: TGCGCCAGCAGCCAAGTAGGGACAGGAGTCACCGGGGAGCTGTTTTTT; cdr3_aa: CASSQVGTGVTGELFF
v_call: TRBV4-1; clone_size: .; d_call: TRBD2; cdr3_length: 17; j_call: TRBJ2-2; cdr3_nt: TGCGCCAGCAGGACCGGACTAGCGGGGGTGAACACCGGGGAGCTGTTTTTT; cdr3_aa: CASRTGLAGVNTGELFF
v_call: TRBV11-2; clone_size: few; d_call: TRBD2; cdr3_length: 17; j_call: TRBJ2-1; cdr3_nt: TGTGCCAGCAGCTTGCGTGGGGGGACTAATGTCCCTAATGAGCAGTTCTTC; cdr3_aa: CASSLRGGTNVPNEQFF
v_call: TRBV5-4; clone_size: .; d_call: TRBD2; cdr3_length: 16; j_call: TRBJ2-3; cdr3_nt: TGTGCCAGCAGCACCGGAGCGGGGGGGCGGTTAGATACGCAGTATTTT; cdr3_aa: CASSTGAGGRLDTQYF
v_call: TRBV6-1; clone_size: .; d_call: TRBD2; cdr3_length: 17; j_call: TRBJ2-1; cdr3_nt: TGTGCCAGCAGTGTGCGGGTGGTAGTAGCGGGTTACAATGAGCAGTTCTTC; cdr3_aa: CASSVRVVVAGYNEQFF
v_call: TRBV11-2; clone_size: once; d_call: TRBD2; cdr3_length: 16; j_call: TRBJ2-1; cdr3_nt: TGTGCCAGCAGCCTTCGACTAGCGGGAGGGCCGGGTGAGCAGTTCTTC; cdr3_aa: CASSLRLAGGPGEQFF
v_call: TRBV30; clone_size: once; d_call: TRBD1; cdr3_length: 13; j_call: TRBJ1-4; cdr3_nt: TGTGCCTGGAGGACAGGGGGCCATGAAAAACTGTTTTTT; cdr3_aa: CAWRTGGHEKLFF
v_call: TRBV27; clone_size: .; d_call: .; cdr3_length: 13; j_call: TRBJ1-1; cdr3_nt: TGTGCCAGCTCTCCACTTTGGAACACTGAAGCTTTCTTT; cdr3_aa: CASSPLWNTEAFF
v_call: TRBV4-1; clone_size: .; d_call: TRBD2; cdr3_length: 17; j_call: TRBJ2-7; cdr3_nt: TGCGCCAGCAGCCAAGAACCAGGACTAGCGGGGATGTACGAGCAGTACTTC; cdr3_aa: CASSQEPGLAGMYEQYF
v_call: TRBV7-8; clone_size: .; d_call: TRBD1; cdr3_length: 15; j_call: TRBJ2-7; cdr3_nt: TGTGCCAGCAGCTTGATGGGACAGGGGGCGAGGGAGCAGTACTTC; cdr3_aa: CASSLMGQGAREQYF
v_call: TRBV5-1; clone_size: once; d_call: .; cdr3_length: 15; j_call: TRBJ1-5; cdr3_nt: TGCGCCAGCAGCTTGGAAGGGGCCAGCAATCAGCCCCAGCATTTT; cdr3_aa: CASSLEGASNQPQHF
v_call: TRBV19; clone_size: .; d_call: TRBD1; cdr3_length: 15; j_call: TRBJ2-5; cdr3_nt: TGTGCCAGTAGTCGCTATCGGGACAGCCAAGAGACCCAGTACTTC; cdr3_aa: CASSRYRDSQETQYF
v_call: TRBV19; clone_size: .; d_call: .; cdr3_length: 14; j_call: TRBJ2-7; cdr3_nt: TGTGCCAGTAGTATAGATAACCAGGGCTACGAGCAGTACTTC; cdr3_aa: CASSIDNQGYEQYF
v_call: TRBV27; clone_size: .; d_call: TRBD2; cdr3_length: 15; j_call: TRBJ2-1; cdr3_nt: TGTGCCAGCAGTTTAGGTAGCGGGAGAGGAGGTGAGCAGTTCTTC; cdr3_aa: CASSLGSGRGGEQFF
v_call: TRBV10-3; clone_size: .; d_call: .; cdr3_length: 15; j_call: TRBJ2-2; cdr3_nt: TGTGCCATCAGTGACGGAGGGGGCGACACCGGGGAGCTGTTTTTT; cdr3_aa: CAISDGGGDTGELFF
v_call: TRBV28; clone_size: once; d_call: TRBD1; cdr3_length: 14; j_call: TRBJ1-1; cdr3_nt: TGTGCCAGCAGTCTCCGGACAGGGAACACTGAAGCTTTCTTT; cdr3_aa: CASSLRTGNTEAFF
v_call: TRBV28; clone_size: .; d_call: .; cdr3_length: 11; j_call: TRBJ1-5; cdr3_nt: TGTGCCAGCAGTTCGACACGGCCCCAGCATTTT; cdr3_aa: CASSSTRPQHF
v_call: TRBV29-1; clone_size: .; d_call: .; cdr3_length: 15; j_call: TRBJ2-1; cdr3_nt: TGCAGCGTTGAAGATCACGGCGGTCTTAGCAATGAGCAGTTCTTC; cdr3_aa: CSVEDHGGLSNEQFF
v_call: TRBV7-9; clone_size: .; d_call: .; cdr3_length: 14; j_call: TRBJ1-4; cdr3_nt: TGTGCCAGCAGCTTGAAGGGGGGGGGTGAAAAACTGTTTTTT; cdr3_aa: CASSLKGGGEKLFF
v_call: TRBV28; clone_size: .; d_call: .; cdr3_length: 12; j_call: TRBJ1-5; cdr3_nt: TGTGCCAGCACCTGGGGGGGTCAGCCCCAGCATTTT; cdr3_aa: CASTWGGQPQHF
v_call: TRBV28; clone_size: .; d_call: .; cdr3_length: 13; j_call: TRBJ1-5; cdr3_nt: TGTGCCAGCAGTTTATCCTCCTACCAGCCCCAGCATTTT; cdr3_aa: CASSLSSYQPQHF
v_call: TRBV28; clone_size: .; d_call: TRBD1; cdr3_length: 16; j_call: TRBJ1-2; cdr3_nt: TGTGCCAGCAGTCGACAGGGGGCCTCCTTTCCCTATGGCTACACCTTC; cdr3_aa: CASSRQGASFPYGYTF
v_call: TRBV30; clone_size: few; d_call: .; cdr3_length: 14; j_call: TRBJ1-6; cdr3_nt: TGTGCCTGGAGTAGTGGCCAGTATGGTTCACCCCTCCACTTT; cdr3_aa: CAWSSGQYGSPLHF
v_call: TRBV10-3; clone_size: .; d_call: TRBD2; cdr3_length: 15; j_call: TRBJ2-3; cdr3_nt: TGTGCCATCAGTGAGTCGACTAGCGGGACAGATACGCAGTATTTT; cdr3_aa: CAISESTSGTDTQYF
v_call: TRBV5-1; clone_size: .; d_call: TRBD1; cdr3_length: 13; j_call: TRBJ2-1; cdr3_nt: TGCGCCAGCAGCTTACAGGGGGTAAATGAGCAGTTCTTC; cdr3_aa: CASSLQGVNEQFF
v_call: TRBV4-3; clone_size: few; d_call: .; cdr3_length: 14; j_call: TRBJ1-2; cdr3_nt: TGCGCCAGCAGCCAAGGGCACGGGGGAGGCGGCTACACCTTC; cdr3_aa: CASSQGHGGGGYTF
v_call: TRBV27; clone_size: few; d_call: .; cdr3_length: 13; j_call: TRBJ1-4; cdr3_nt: TGTGCCAGCAGTCTAAGTCAGGGATTAAAACTGTTTTTT; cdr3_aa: CASSLSQGLKLFF
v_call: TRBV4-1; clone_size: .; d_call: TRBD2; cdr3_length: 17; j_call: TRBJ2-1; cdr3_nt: TGCGCCAGCAGCCAAGTGGATCTGGGACTAGCATCGGGTGAGCAGTTCTTC; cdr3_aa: CASSQVDLGLASGEQFF
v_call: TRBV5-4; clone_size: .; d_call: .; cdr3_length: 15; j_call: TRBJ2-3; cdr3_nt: TGTGCCAGCAGCGTGGATGCGGGGTCAACAGATACGCAGTATTTT; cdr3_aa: CASSVDAGSTDTQYF
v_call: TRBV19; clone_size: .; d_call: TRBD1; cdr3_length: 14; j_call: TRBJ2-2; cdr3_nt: TGTGCCAGTACACAGGGGAGCAACACCGGGGAGCTGTTTTTT; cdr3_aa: CASTQGSNTGELFF
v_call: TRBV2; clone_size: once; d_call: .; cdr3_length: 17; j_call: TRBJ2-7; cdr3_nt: TGTGCCACTAAACCAGCCCGGCTCCGGGACAACCCCTACGAGCAGTACTTC; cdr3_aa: CATKPARLRDNPYEQYF
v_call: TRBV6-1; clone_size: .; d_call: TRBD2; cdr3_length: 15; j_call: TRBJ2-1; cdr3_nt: TGTGCCAGCAAACGGGACTACCTTAACAACAATGAGCAGTTCTTC; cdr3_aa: CASKRDYLNNNEQFF
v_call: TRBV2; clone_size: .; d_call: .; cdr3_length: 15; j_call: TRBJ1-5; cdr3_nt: TGTGCCAGCAGTGTTCGACAGAATAGCAATCAGCCCCAGCATTTT; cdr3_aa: CASSVRQNSNQPQHF
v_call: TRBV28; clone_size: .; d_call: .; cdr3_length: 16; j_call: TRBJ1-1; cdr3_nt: TGTGCCAGCATTCCCGCGGGCCAGGCCCTAGGCGCTGAAGCTTTCTTT; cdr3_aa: CASIPAGQALGAEAFF
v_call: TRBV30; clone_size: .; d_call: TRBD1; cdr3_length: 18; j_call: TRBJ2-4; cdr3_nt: TGTGCCTGGAGTCGGACAGGGGGGGGATCTCTAGCCAAAAACATTCAGTACTTC; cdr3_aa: CAWSRTGGGSLAKNIQYF
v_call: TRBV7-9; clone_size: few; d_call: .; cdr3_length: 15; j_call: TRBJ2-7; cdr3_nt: TGTGCCAGCAGCCCAACGGTGCTTTCGGGTTACGAGCAGTACTTC; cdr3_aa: CASSPTVLSGYEQYF
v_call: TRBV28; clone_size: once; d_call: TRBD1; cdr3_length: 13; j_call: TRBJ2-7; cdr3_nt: TGTGCCAGCAGTTTATACAGGGGTTACGAGCAGTACTTC; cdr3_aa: CASSLYRGYEQYF
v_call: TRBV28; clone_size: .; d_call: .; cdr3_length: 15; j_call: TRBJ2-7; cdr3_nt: TGTGCCAGCAAAGTGCGTGGGAGGAAAATCTACGAGCAGTACTTC; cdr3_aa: CASKVRGRKIYEQYF
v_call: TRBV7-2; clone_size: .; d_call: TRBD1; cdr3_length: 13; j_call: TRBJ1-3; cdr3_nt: TGTGCCAGCAGCTCCCGGGACAGGGACACCATATATTTT; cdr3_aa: CASSSRDRDTIYF
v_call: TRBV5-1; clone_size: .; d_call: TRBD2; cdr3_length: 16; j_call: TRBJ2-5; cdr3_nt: TGCGCCAGCAGCTCAGGTAAAAGTAGCGGGAGTGAGACCCAGTACTTC; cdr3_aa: CASSSGKSSGSETQYF
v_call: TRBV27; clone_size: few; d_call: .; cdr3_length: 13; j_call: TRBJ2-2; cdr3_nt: TGTGCCAGCAGTCGGGGTAGGACCGGGGAGCTGTTTTTT; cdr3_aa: CASSRGRTGELFF
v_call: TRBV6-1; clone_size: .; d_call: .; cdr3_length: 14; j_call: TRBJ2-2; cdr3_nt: TGTGCCAGCACCGGAGAACGGTTCACCGGGGAGCTGTTTTTT; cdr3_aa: CASTGERFTGELFF
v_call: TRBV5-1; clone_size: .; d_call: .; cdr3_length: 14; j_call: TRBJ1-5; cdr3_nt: TGCGCCAGCAGCCCGGACAGAAGCAATCAGCCCCAGCATTTT; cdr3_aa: CASSPDRSNQPQHF
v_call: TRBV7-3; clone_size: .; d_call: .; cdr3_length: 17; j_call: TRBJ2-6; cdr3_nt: TGTGCCAGCAGCTTAACAGGGGGGGCCGGCGGGGCCAACGTCCTGACTTTC; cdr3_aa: CASSLTGGAGGANVLTF